The sample holds a few counts of the clone carrying this TCR beta chain. Antigen specificity is unknown. This sequence may be a read error, since a much larger clone differs from it by one base. This entry is derived from a study of blood T cells in healthy people across ages. They isolated at least 6.5 million PBMCs from each sample. Using a J-beta primer mix together with a sample-barcoded 5' primer, a second PCR was run for roughly 7 to 12 cycles. Per-sample output comprised a minimum of 2.5 million paired-end reads containing CDR3. TCRdb used MiXCR to reprocess the 5' RACE reads, holding one entry per CDR3 protein. The profile shows 850,000 to 950,000 distinct CDR3 sequences, around 28% of them singletons. Overall study results and limits: The study regarded diversity estimates from one million T cells as underestimates. Versus aged donors, long-lived donors had higher diversity and more naive CD4+ cells.

The CDR3 spans 14 residues. Trimming pared 6 bases from V and 6 bases from J, leaving 20 bases between. Germline V CDR1 and CDR2: DFQATT, SNEGSKA (reference sequence). This chain joins TRBV20-1 and TRBJ1-2; tentative D call: TRBD1 (5 bases). Sample: blood. This clonotype was obtained from a woman of 80 years or more in good health. The chain's CDR3 is CSAPRDGGVNGYTF. The CDR3 region has the DNA TGCAGTGCCCCTCGGGACGGGGGGGTTAATGGCTACACCTTC.